Described below is a single T cell receptor (beta chain) sequence and its context. Its antigen is currently not known. No much larger clonotype is one base removed from it; base qualities were not supplied. The sample is drawn from a study of shared clonotypes between healthy human individuals (dated by TCRdb to 2018 to 2021). As for the study more broadly: The cohort included a few men and a couple of women between 18 and 49 years of age. To increase sequencing depth and limit assay-specific biases, TCR repertoire library preparation and sequencing were carried out by different laboratories using diverse techniques. Blood TCR repertoires of five healthy adults were deeply sequenced to estimate repertoire size and the extent of clonotype sharing between individuals. Between about 0.94 and 10 billion PBMCs per donor were obtained by leukapheresis. For each donor, CD4 naive and CD4 memory were each given three plates, CD8 naive was given two plates, and CD8 memory was given one plate. What the research found in general, with its limitations: The genetic and exposure-history diversity represented was limited by the small number of donors. Sampling was restricted to blood, and TCR repertoires in tissue are likely to differ from TCR repertoires in blood. Higher generation probabilities were observed for clonotypes shared by all four sorted-subset donors than for non-shared clonotypes. Pairwise subsampling indicated that sequencing depth was expected to affect the degree of clonotype sharing among donors. Naive subsets generally had larger estimated clonotype richness than memory subsets. Incomplete sequencing was indicated by rarefaction of sorted-subset datasets, despite the large sequencing depth. Across several donors, about 5% of naive CD4, roughly 3.5% of naive CD8, about 2% of memory CD4, and over 0.35% of memory CD8 clonotypes were shared.

For the CD8 naive samples, CD45RO-negative cells were positively selected for CCR7, yielding a CD45RA+CCR7+ population from which TemRA cells were excluded. Donors were healthy HIV-negative adults with no recently reported acute infections or vaccinations. Every donor was a Caucasian adult residing in Nashville, Tennessee, USA. After blood collection by leukapheresis, PBMCs were isolated using Ficoll-Histopaque density gradient centrifugation and then cryopreserved in the vapor phase of liquid nitrogen. Purity and quantity of every magnetically sorted T cell population were checked by analytical flow cytometry. Genomic DNA was isolated from every sorted fraction and measured by UV absorbance on a Nanodrop 2000c. Using the deep immunoSEQ assay, TCR CDR3 regions were amplified from genomic DNA by multiplex PCR. Extracted genomic DNA from each cell subset was distributed evenly across all wells of several immunoSEQ 96-well plates, and each plate was treated as a replicate. For sorted subsets, each replicate PCR was loaded with roughly 0.2 ug genomic DNA, equivalent to some 27,000 T cell genomes. Purified libraries were measured with a Qubit 3.0 fluorometer, size-checked on a Bioanalyzer 2100, and measured again with the KAPA Library Quantification kit. A separate single-read 150-cycle Illumina NextSeq 550 flow cell was used to sequence each immunoSEQ 96-well plate. In the paper's pipeline: The immunoSEQ output contained only junctional sequences without quality scores, so filtering could not match that applied to full-length reads. To assign V/J genes and CDR3, sequences were annotated using PyIR, a Python wrapper for IgBLAST v1.9, with IMGT germline references. Reads were removed for weak V/J assignments (E-value above 1e-6), missing CDR3, stop codons, out-of-frame junctions, or ambiguous translated residues. V3J clonotypes were defined as sequences sharing an identical inferred V gene, J gene, and CDR3 amino acid sequence. The percentage overlap between two repertoires was calculated by dividing the number of shared unique clonotypes by the size of the smaller repertoire. Richness of each repertoire was evaluated using RTK rarefaction, the Chao1 estimator, and Recon v2.1 estimates of unobserved clonotypes. Generation probabilities for all TCRbeta clonotypes obtained by the gDNA method from a handful of donors were computed using OLGA. The table was pulled from immuneACCESS by TCRdb, which kept in-frame rearrangements only. Such tables lose some clones; where checked, under half of the loss comes from unresolved V genes, and the rest has no known cause. Clonal size and the V and J genes are those of that table, whereas D and trimming came from the DNA. For this sample the table gives roughly 570,000 clones, of which 95% to 98% were detected only once. Approximately 0.33% of the sample goes to the ten largest clones.

Measured from the cysteine to the phenylalanine, the CDR3 is 18 residues long. Of all the DNA, just the CDR3 is kept, 54 bases in frame from base 1. CDR1 and CDR2, per the germline V gene (reference sequence), are MNHEY and SMNVEV. V was cut back by 6 bases and J by 1 base, leaving a gap of 25 bases between them. Specimen: naive CD8+ T cells sorted from blood. The cell subset or site label, as the study defines it: CD45RA+CCR7+. The TCR sequence derives from a man aged 25-45 years in good health. The sequence links TRBV27 to TRBJ2-7; no D gene call is confident. The CDR3 protein: CASSLSPPSSLLSYEQYF. The nucleotide sequence is given as TGTGCCAGCAGCCTTTCGCCCCCCTCCAGTCTTCTTTCCTACGAGCAGTACTTC.